This T cell receptor beta chain was sequenced during a study of blood T cell repertoires in COVID-19. Study as a whole: The samples span acute and convalescent COVID-19 from the United States, Italy and Spain. Sources were T cells, B-cell-depleted T cells, or PBMCs; the material itself was cDNA or gDNA.

Study processing details: Amplification from reference gene primers served as the basis for estimated nucleated cell counts. The data were produced by immunoSEQ multiplex PCR, yet TCRdb's version contains in-frame clones alone and is incomplete. V, J and clone size derive from that table, while D and trimming were established from the DNA sequence. The sample includes tens of thousands of clones, approximately 79% seen only once; the top ten take approximately 11%. The receptor was isolated from a man between 70 and 80 years old with acute or convalescent COVID-19. Material for sequencing was peripheral blood.

As DNA, the CDR3 is TGCGCCAGCAGCGCCGGGACTAGCGGCCGGAACAATGAGCAGTTCTTC. It specifies CASSAGTSGRNNEQFF. This chain links TRBV5-1 with TRBJ2-1; TRBD2 agrees at 11 bases. In germline, CDR1 is SGHRS, CDR2 YFSETQ. V shed 4 bases and J 5 bases; nucleotides not matched to a gene: 8. This CDR3 has 16 residues.